The 6 T cell receptor beta chains below come from one sample, sequenced in a study of blood T cell repertoires in COVID-19. Measured with immunoSEQ multiplex PCR; TCRdb has only the in-frame clones, and not every one. The profile shows some 7,900 clones, less than 85% of them singletons. Sequencing was done on a sample of peripheral blood. The origin of the receptors is a human donor with active COVID-19. The donor label of this sample is uncertain.

The chain has TRBV4-3 and TRBJ1-1, with D unclear. Germline lookup yields CDR1 LGHNA and CDR2 YSLEER. V lost 0 bases and J lost 0, with 8 bases in between. The CDR3 loop spans 15 amino acids. CDR3 nucleotide sequence: TGCGCCAGCAGCCAAGAAGCTAGAATGAACACTGAAGCTTTCTTT. It yields the protein CASSQEARMNTEAFF.

This chain joins TRBV4-1 and TRBJ2-1; the D gene is possibly TRBD2 (6 bases). Germline values: CDR1 MGHRA, CDR2 YSYEKL. Trimming took off 5 bases at V and 8 bases at J, with 13 bases between the two ends. The CDR3 spans 13 residues. The CDR3 nucleotides read TGCGCCAGCAGCACTGGGGGGTGGGATGAGCAGTTCTTC. Its translation: CASSTGGWDEQFF.

This clone occurred once. The rearrangement joins TRBV5-6 to TRBJ2-7, with D tentatively TRBD1 (5 bases). Trimming removed 2 bases from V and 3 bases from J, with 12 bases in between. CDR3 size: 14 residues. CDR1 and CDR2 from the germline V gene are SGHDT and YYEEEE. CDR3 sequence (DNA): TGTGCCAGCAGCTTTGGTGGACACATCTACGAGCAGTACTTC. Amino acids: CASSFGGHIYEQYF.

The chain has TRBV7-9 and TRBJ1-2, with 7 bases identical to TRBD1. Germline values: CDR1 SEHNR, CDR2 FQNEAQ (reference sequence). The CDR3 length is 15 residues. V lost 4 bases and J lost 6; bases outside the gene matches: 11. The CDR3 DNA reads as TGTGCCAGCAGCTCAGGCCGACAGGGCCCCAATGGCTACACCTTC. This encodes CASSSGRQGPNGYTF.

V and J are TRBV2 and TRBJ2-2, with a tentative D call TRBD2 (7 bases). Trimming took 10 bases from V and 6 from J, leaving 12 bases between them. This CDR3 is 12 amino acids long. CDR1 SNHLY and CDR2 FYNNEI come from the germline V gene. As DNA, the CDR3 is TGTGCCACCGTAGGGGGGGCCGGGGAGCTGTTTTTT. Its translation is CATVGGAGELFF.

This rearrangement joins TRBV27 to TRBJ2-2, with 9 bases that match TRBD2. This CDR3 has 16 residues. Trimming at V came to 1 base and at J to 5 bases, leaving 5 bases not matched to a gene. The V gene's germline CDR1 is MNHEY and CDR2 SMNVEV (reference sequence). The CDR3 sequence is CASSLFAGGPTGELFF. The DNA of the CDR3 is TGTGCCAGCAGTTTATTCGCGGGAGGGCCTACCGGGGAGCTGTTTTTT.